Listed below are T cell receptor beta chains from one sample, sequenced in a study of cytomegalovirus exposure and HLA in healthy donors. The assay was immunoSEQ multiplex PCR, and TCRdb's table has in-frame clones only and misses some. The sample yields some 190,000 clones, 70% to 75% seen once. Sequencing was carried out using PBMCs. The receptors here all came from a man aged 30 to 45 in good health and CMV-seropositive. Both conserved end residues are part of each CDR3. A D gene is named only where the DNA matches it firmly. A clone size is listed for some rows: how often the clone was seen (once, few, many), or a class if it is expanded.

CDR3 protein,CDR3 DNA,V gene,clone size,D gene,J gene
CATSRDLGAGNTIYF,TGTGCCACCAGCAGAGATTTGGGCGCTGGAAACACCATATATTTT,TRBV15,few,.,TRBJ1-3
CASSLSGQSNTEAFF,TGTGCCAGCAGCTTGTCAGGGCAGTCAAACACTGAAGCTTTCTTT,TRBV11-3,.,.,TRBJ1-1
CASSQERGNQPQHF,TGCGCCAGCAGCCAAGAGAGGGGCAATCAGCCCCAGCATTTT,TRBV4-1,.,.,TRBJ1-5
CASRGVAGVGGELFF,TGTGCTAGTCGGGGCGTGGCGGGAGTAGGCGGGGAGCTGTTTTTT,TRBV6-5,.,TRBD2,TRBJ2-2
CASTHGGAWTEAFF,TGCGCCAGCACTCACGGGGGGGCTTGGACTGAAGCTTTCTTT,TRBV10-1,.,.,TRBJ1-1
CASRLAGAEQFF,TGTGCCAGCAGGTTAGCGGGAGCTGAGCAGTTCTTC,TRBV5-4,.,TRBD2,TRBJ2-1
CASSLGAGGAGNTIYF,TGTGCCAGCAGCTTAGGCGCAGGGGGCGCTGGAAACACCATATATTTT,TRBV7-2,.,TRBD1,TRBJ1-3
CASSVKGGMGEAGANVLTF,TGTGCCAGCAGCGTAAAGGGCGGGATGGGGGAGGCCGGGGCCAACGTCCTGACTTTC,TRBV9,.,.,TRBJ2-6
CASSASARYNEQFF,TGCGCCAGCAGCGCTAGCGCAAGATACAATGAGCAGTTCTTC,TRBV5-1,.,.,TRBJ2-1
CASTPGGRLLEAFF,TGTGCCAGCACCCCGGGAGGCCGGCTATTGGAAGCTTTCTTT,TRBV11-2,.,.,TRBJ1-1
CASSSRGGSGTSEQYF,TGTGCCAGCAGCTCGAGGGGCGGGAGTGGTACTAGCGAGCAGTACTTC,TRBV7-6,.,TRBD2,TRBJ2-7
CASSYKGQGNEKLFF,TGTGCCAGCAGTTATAAAGGGCAGGGCAATGAAAAACTGTTTTTT,TRBV6-5,few,.,TRBJ1-4
CASSPGTILPDTQYF,TGTGCCAGCAGCCCCGGGACAATTCTACCAGATACGCAGTATTTT,TRBV7-9,.,.,TRBJ2-3
CASSLGGSNTEAFF,TGCGCCAGCAGTCTTGGGGGGTCGAACACTGAAGCTTTCTTT,TRBV5-1,.,.,TRBJ1-1
CASMRDGASYEQYF,TGTGCCAGCATGCGGGACGGAGCTTCCTACGAGCAGTACTTC,TRBV6-5,.,.,TRBJ2-7
CAIRQGSGRSGEQYF,TGTGCCATCCGGCAGGGGAGCGGGAGATCCGGCGAGCAGTACTTC,TRBV5-4,once,TRBD2,TRBJ2-7
CASSAGQWSYEQYF,TGTGCCAGCAGTGCAGGACAGTGGTCCTACGAGCAGTACTTC,TRBV6-1,few,.,TRBJ2-7
CASGQPGQGFYEQYF,TGTGCCAGCGGGCAACCGGGACAGGGTTTCTACGAGCAGTACTTC,TRBV6-1,.,TRBD1,TRBJ2-7
CASSETYRREQFF,TGTGCCAGCAGTGAAACCTATAGGAGGGAGCAGTTCTTC,TRBV6-1,few,.,TRBJ2-1
CASSGGGANVLTF,TGTGCCAGCAGTGGGGGCGGGGCCAACGTCCTGACTTTC,TRBV6-5,.,.,TRBJ2-6
CASSSVGGGTQYF,TGTGCTAGCAGCTCCGTAGGAGGAGGGACCCAGTACTTC,TRBV7-7,.,.,TRBJ2-5
CASTQGPRQPQHF,TGTGCCAGCACCCAGGGGCCCCGTCAGCCCCAGCATTTT,TRBV6-1,.,.,TRBJ1-5
CASSPGESNQPQHF,TGTGCCAGCAGTCCAGGGGAAAGCAATCAGCCCCAGCATTTT,TRBV27,.,.,TRBJ1-5
CASSLVLAEETQYF,TGTGCCAGCAGCTTGGTACTAGCTGAAGAGACCCAGTACTTC,TRBV5-8,.,.,TRBJ2-5
CAGQAGGYQETQYF,TGTGCCGGCCAAGCGGGGGGTTACCAAGAGACCCAGTACTTC,TRBV6-1,.,TRBD2,TRBJ2-5
CASSPRSAGPNSYEQYF,TGTGCCAGCAGCCCGCGGTCGGCGGGGCCGAACTCCTACGAGCAGTACTTC,TRBV5-4,.,.,TRBJ2-7
CAWNLANPYNEQFF,TGTGCCTGGAACCTAGCGAACCCCTACAATGAGCAGTTCTTC,TRBV30,.,.,TRBJ2-1
CAISALPGLRAGVDGDTQYF,TGTGCCATCAGTGCTCTCCCGGGCCTACGAGCGGGAGTGGATGGAGATACGCAGTATTTT,TRBV10-3,few,TRBD2,TRBJ2-3
CSVEGGEPGGHYNEQFF,TGCAGCGTTGAGGGAGGAGAACCGGGGGGACACTACAATGAGCAGTTCTTC,TRBV29-1,once,.,TRBJ2-1
CASSMTTVSGANVLTF,TGTGCCAGCAGCATGACCACAGTCTCTGGGGCCAACGTCCTGACTTTC,TRBV7-2,.,.,TRBJ2-6
CASSWGQGPYEQYF,TGCGCCAGCAGCTGGGGACAGGGCCCCTACGAGCAGTACTTC,TRBV5-1,.,TRBD1,TRBJ2-7
CASGLGDAGANVLTF,TGTGCCAGCGGGCTAGGGGATGCTGGGGCCAACGTCCTGACTTTC,TRBV6-6,few,.,TRBJ2-6
CASSDGGPNTGELFF,TGTGCCAGCAGTGACGGAGGGCCTAACACCGGGGAGCTGTTTTTT,TRBV2,.,.,TRBJ2-2
CASSWGQGSDTQYF,TGCGCCAGCAGCTGGGGACAGGGGTCAGATACGCAGTATTTT,TRBV5-1,.,TRBD1,TRBJ2-3
CASSPQGTGANVLTF,TGTGCCAGCTCACCTCAGGGGACGGGGGCCAACGTCCTGACTTTC,TRBV18,.,.,TRBJ2-6
CASSPPGVSGNTEAFF,TGTGCCAGCAGCCCACCAGGGGTAAGTGGGAACACTGAAGCTTTCTTT,TRBV6-6,.,.,TRBJ1-1
CASSLPVPNYGYTF,TGTGCCAGCAGTTTACCAGTCCCCAACTATGGCTACACCTTC,TRBV28,.,.,TRBJ1-2
CASSIPGGRVSNEQFF,TGTGCCAGTAGTATTCCGGGCGGCAGGGTTAGTAATGAGCAGTTCTTC,TRBV19,.,.,TRBJ2-1